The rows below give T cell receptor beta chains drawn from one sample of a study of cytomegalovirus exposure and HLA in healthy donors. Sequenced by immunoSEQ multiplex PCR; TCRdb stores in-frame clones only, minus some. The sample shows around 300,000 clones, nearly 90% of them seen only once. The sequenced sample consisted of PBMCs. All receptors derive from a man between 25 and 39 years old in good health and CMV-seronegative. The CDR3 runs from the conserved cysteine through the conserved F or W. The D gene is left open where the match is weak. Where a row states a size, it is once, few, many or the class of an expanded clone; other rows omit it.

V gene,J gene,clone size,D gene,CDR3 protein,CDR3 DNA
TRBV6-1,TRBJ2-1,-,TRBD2,CASPGERGALNEQFF,TGTGCCAGCCCGGGGGAGCGGGGGGCCCTCAATGAGCAGTTCTTC
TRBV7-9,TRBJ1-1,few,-,CASSFGQMNTEAFF,TGTGCCAGCAGCTTCGGACAGATGAACACTGAAGCTTTCTTT
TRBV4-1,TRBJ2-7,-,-,CASSQGGAYEQYF,TGCGCCAGCAGCCAAGGGGGAGCCTACGAGCAGTACTTC
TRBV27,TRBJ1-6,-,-,CASSYSTVSYNSPLHF,TGTGCCAGCAGTTACTCAACCGTCTCCTATAATTCACCCCTCCACTTT
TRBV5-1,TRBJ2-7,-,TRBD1,CASSFETGTGPYEQYF,TGCGCCAGCAGCTTCGAAACCGGGACAGGTCCCTACGAGCAGTACTTC
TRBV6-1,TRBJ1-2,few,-,CASTIPPGYGYTF,TGTGCCAGCACCATCCCTCCGGGGTATGGCTACACCTTC
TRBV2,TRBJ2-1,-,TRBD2,CASSAGLAGPYNEQFF,TGTGCCAGCAGTGCCGGACTAGCGGGACCTTACAATGAGCAGTTCTTC
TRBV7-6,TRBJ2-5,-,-,CASSRRGSPGSFETQYF,TGTGCCAGCAGCCGTAGGGGTTCGCCTGGTTCCTTTGAGACCCAGTACTTC
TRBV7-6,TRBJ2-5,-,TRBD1,CASSPRQGEETQYF,TGTGCCAGCAGCCCCCGACAGGGTGAAGAGACCCAGTACTTC
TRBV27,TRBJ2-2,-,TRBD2,CASSFIPGTSGYTGELFF,TGTGCCAGCAGTTTTATCCCCGGGACTAGCGGCTACACCGGGGAGCTGTTTTTT
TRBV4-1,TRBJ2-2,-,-,CASSHPTGPRKNPQTGELFF,TGCGCCAGCAGCCACCCGACGGGTCCAAGGAAAAATCCCCAAACCGGGGAGCTGTTTTTT
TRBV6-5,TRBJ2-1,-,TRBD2,CASSTTSGQDNEQFF,TGTGCCAGCAGTACCACTAGCGGGCAAGACAATGAGCAGTTCTTC
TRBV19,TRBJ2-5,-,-,CASSAQGYPIQETQYF,TGTGCCAGTAGCGCCCAGGGGTACCCGATCCAAGAGACCCAGTACTTC
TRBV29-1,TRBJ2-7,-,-,CSVGTGSSYEQYF,TGCAGCGTTGGTACAGGGAGCTCCTACGAGCAGTACTTC
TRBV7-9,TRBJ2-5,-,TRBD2,CASSRTSGGPETQYF,TGTGCCAGCAGTCGGACTAGCGGGGGGCCGGAGACCCAGTACTTC
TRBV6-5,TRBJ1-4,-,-,CASSYSIQGSREKLFF,TGTGCCAGCAGTTACTCCATTCAGGGTTCCCGGGAAAAACTGTTTTTT
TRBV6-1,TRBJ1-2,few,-,CASSEGPQAYGYTF,TGTGCCAGCAGTGAAGGTCCCCAGGCGTACGGCTACACCTTC
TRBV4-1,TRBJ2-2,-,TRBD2,CASSQLAGGLRTGELFF,TGCGCCAGCAGCCAACTAGCGGGGGGCCTTCGCACCGGGGAGCTGTTTTTT
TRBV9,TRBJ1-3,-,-,CASGGGLAIYF,TGTGCCAGCGGGGGGGGCTTGGCCATATATTTT
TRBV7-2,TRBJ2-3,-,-,CASSLFDMGPLADTQYF,TGTGCCAGCAGCTTGTTTGATATGGGCCCACTCGCGGATACGCAGTATTTT
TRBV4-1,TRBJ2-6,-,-,CASSLIQGTVTGANVLTF,TGCGCCAGCAGCCTCATACAGGGGACTGTGACTGGGGCCAACGTCCTGACTTTC
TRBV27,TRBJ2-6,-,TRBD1,CASSSRDRGSSGANVLTF,TGTGCCAGCAGTTCCCGGGACAGGGGGTCCTCTGGGGCCAACGTCCTGACTTTC
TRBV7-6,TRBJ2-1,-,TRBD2,CASSSHTRGGYNEQFF,TGTGCCAGCAGCTCCCATACTCGGGGGGGCTACAATGAGCAGTTCTTC
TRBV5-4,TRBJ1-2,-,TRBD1,CASSTTGDYGYTF,TGTGCCAGCAGCACAACAGGGGACTATGGCTACACCTTC
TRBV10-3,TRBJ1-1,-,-,CAITSRRGTTTEAFF,TGTGCCATCACTAGTAGAAGGGGGACGACCACTGAAGCTTTCTTT
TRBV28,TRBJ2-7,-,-,CASSFSNSRFEQYF,TGTGCCAGCAGTTTCTCAAATTCCAGGTTCGAGCAGTACTTC
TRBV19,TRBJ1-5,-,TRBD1,CASSHHRDRGKSNQPQHF,TGTGCCAGTAGTCACCACAGGGACAGGGGAAAGAGCAATCAGCCCCAGCATTTT
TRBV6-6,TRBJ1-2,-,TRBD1,CASSRDRPLYGYTF,TGTGCCAGCAGCCGGGACAGACCCCTCTATGGCTACACCTTC
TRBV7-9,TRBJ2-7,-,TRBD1,CASSSGQANTYEQYF,TGTGCCAGCAGCTCCGGACAGGCGAATACCTACGAGCAGTACTTC
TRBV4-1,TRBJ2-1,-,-,CASSPRSQRDIYYEQFF,TGCGCCAGCAGCCCACGAAGCCAACGGGACATTTACTATGAGCAGTTCTTC
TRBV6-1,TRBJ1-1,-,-,CASSEDWSARFAEAFF,TGTGCCAGCAGTGAAGATTGGTCTGCCAGATTCGCTGAAGCTTTCTTT